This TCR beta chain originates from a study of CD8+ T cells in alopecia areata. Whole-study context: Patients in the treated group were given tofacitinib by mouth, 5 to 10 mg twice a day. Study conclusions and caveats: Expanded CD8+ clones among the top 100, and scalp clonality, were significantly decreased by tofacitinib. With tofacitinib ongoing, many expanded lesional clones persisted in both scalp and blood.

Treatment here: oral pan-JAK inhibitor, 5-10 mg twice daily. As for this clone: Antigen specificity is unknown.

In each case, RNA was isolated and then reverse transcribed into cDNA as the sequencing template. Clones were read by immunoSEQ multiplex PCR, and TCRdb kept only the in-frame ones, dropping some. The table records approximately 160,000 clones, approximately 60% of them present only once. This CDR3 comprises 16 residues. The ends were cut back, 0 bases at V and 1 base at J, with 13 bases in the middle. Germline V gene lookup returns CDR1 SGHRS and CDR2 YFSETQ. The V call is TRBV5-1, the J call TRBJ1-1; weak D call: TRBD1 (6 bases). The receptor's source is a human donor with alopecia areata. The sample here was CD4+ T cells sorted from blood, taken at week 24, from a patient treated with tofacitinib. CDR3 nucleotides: TGCGCCAGCAGCTTGGACAGGGCCGGGCGGAACACTGAAGCTTTCTTT. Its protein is CASSLDRAGRNTEAFF.